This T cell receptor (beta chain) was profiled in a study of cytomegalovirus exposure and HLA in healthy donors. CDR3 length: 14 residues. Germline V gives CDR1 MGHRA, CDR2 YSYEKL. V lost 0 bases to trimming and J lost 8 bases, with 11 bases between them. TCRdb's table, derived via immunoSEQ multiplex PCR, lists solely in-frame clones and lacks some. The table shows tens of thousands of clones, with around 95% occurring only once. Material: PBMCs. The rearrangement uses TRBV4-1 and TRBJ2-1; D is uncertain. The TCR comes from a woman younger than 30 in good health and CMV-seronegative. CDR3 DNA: TGCGCCAGCAGCCAAGACCAAATAGTCGATGAGCAGTTCTTC. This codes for CASSQDQIVDEQFF.